Sequencing of this T cell receptor (beta chain) was carried out in a study of identical twins. This clonotype was found a few times. Its target is not known. Germline V gives CDR1 GTSNPN, CDR2 SVGIG (reference sequence). Deletions cut 1 base from V and 4 bases from J, with 7 bases between. The CDR3 consists of 13 residues. Whole-study results and caveats: Out-of-frame TCR alpha sharing observed in monozygotic twins exceeded model estimates.

Unique molecular identifiers were present on the cDNA, which also gained a universal primer site by template switching. From the 5' RACE reads, TCRdb called clonotypes with MiXCR, one entry per CDR3 protein. Of roughly 490,000 distinct CDR3 sequences listed, 13% to 15% are singletons. This sample was also put to use in a study of yellow fever vaccine responses in identical twins.

The rearrangement links TRBV30 to TRBJ2-2, with unresolved D. Specimen: CD4+ T cells sorted from blood. The receptor was derived from a woman younger than 30 in good health. Here the CDR3 DNA reads TGTGCCTGGAGTGGGGTAGGCACCGGGGAGCTGTTTTTT. Its protein is CAWSGVGTGELFF.